This TCR beta chain was found in a study of beta chain features in type 1 diabetes. Study results and caveats: Among all four CD4+ subsets, Type 1 diabetes patients had TCRB CDR3s that were moderately but significantly shorter.

V trimming: 0 bases; J trimming: 2 bases; junction bases outside the gene matches: 7. The CDR3 spans 16 residues. Germline CDR1 is MNHEY and CDR2 is SMNVEV (reference sequence). What was sequenced were expressed TCRB transcripts, since all of the isolated RNA had been reverse transcribed. Some clones are missing from TCRdb's copy, which holds only in-frame ones; the method was immunoSEQ multiplex PCR. In the table there are about 70,000 clones, around 49% of which are singletons. About this clone itself: As yet, its antigen is unknown.

This chain uses TRBV27 with TRBJ2-7; 7 positions agree with TRBD1. The sequencing input was central memory CD4+ T cells from blood. The TCR was taken from a man aged 30 to 39 with type 1 diabetes. The CDR3 spells CASSLSQGSAPYEQYF. CDR3 nucleotide sequence: TGTGCCAGCAGTTTATCACAGGGGTCAGCTCCCTACGAGCAGTACTTC.